Listed below are T cell receptor beta chains from one sample, sequenced in a study of identical twins. TCRdb called the 5' RACE reads again in MiXCR, with one record for every CDR3 protein. The repertoire holds about 720,000 distinct CDR3 sequences, with over 15% as singletons. These sequences were also reported in another study, on T cells expressing NK-cell markers.

Sequenced input: PBMCs. All receptors derive from a woman between 18 and 29 years old in good health. Each CDR3 is given with its conserved first and last residue. The D gene is left open where the match is weak. Size values are once, few and many counts, or a class for expanded clones, and some rows have none.

V,D,size,J,CDR3,DNA
TRBV6-2/TRBV6-3,-,-,TRBJ2-7,CASSYTLFWTEYEQYF,TGTGCCAGCAGTTACACCCTTTTCTGGACTGAATACGAGCAGTACTTC
TRBV12-3/TRBV12-4,TRBD1,few,TRBJ2-5,CASRTGAEQETQYF,TGTGCCAGCAGAACAGGGGCCGAACAAGAGACCCAGTACTTC
TRBV10-3,-,few,TRBJ1-1,CAIGTRRSNTEAFF,TGTGCCATCGGTACTCGGAGGTCTAACACTGAAGCTTTCTTT
TRBV5-1,TRBD2,-,TRBJ2-3,CASSPGPGGGDTQYF,TGCGCCAGCAGCCCGGGACCCGGGGGAGGGGATACGCAGTATTTT
TRBV5-1,-,-,TRBJ1-1,CASSLGVGAGSEAFF,TGCGCCAGCAGCTTGGGGGTTGGGGCAGGAAGTGAAGCTTTCTTT
TRBV10-2,-,-,TRBJ1-5,CASSDSRSNQPQHF,TGCGCCAGCAGTGACAGTCGTAGCAATCAGCCCCAGCATTTT
TRBV12-3/TRBV12-4,-,-,TRBJ1-5,CASSRWGTNQPQHF,TGTGCCAGCAGTCGTTGGGGGACCAATCAGCCCCAGCATTTT
TRBV7-2,TRBD2,-,TRBJ2-7,CASSLVLASGRYEQYF,TGTGCCAGCAGCTTAGTTCTGGCTAGCGGGAGATACGAGCAGTACTTC
TRBV5-1,-,few,TRBJ2-1,CASSPGEDEQFF,TGCGCCAGCAGCCCGGGGGAGGATGAGCAGTTCTTC
TRBV20-1,-,few,TRBJ2-1,CSADVIGDAFGNEQFF,TGCAGTGCTGACGTAATCGGAGACGCATTCGGCAATGAGCAGTTCTTC
TRBV5-6,-,few,TRBJ1-2,CASSAHGGARDGYTF,TGTGCCAGCAGCGCCCATGGGGGGGCACGGGATGGCTACACCTTC
TRBV6-1,TRBD1,few,TRBJ2-1,CASRPTGINSYNEQFF,TGTGCCAGCAGGCCGACAGGGATTAACTCCTACAATGAGCAGTTCTTC
TRBV4-3,TRBD2,-,TRBJ2-2,CASSQESSGRAPGELFF,TGCGCCAGCAGCCAAGAGTCGAGCGGGAGAGCTCCCGGGGAGCTGTTTTTT
TRBV11-2,-,-,TRBJ1-2,CASSWGGASNYGYTF,TGTGCCAGCAGCTGGGGAGGGGCATCTAACTATGGCTACACCTTC
TRBV20-1,-,few,TRBJ2-3,CSAISLEGNTDTQYF,TGCAGTGCTATTTCCCTAGAAGGAAACACAGATACGCAGTATTTT
TRBV2,TRBD2,many,TRBJ2-2,CASRGDYGTGELFF,TGTGCCAGCAGGGGGGACTACGGAACCGGGGAGCTGTTTTTT
TRBV7-9,-,-,TRBJ1-2,CASSLTGMGYTF,TGTGCCAGCAGCTTAACAGGGATGGGCTACACCTTC
TRBV7-9,TRBD1,-,TRBJ1-4,CASIGRGTGAEKLFF,TGTGCCAGCATCGGCCGGGGGACAGGGGCTGAAAAACTGTTTTTT
TRBV10-3,-,-,TRBJ1-1,CAIRTENTEAFF,TGTGCCATTAGGACAGAGAACACTGAAGCTTTCTTT
TRBV20-1,TRBD2,few,TRBJ2-1,CSARRTSGRAGSTYNEQFF,TGCAGTGCTAGAAGGACCAGCGGGAGGGCCGGGAGTACCTACAATGAGCAGTTCTTC